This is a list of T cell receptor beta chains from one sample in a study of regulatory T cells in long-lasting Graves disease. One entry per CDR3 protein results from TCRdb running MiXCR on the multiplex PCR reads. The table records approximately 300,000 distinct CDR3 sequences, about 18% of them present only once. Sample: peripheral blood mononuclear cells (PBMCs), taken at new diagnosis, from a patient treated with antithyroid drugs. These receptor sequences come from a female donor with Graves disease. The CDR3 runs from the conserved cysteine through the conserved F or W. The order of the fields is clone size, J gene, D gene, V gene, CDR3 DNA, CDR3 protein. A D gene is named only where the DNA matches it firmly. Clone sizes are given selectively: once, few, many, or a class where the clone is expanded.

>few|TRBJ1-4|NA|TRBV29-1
TGCAGCGTTGAGTCGGCCTCAGAAGGGGGTGAAAAACTGTTTTTT
CSVESASEGGEKLFF
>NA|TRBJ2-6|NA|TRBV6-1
TGTGCCAGCAGTTTTACAGGGCGGGGGGCCAACGTCCTGACTTTC
CASSFTGRGANVLTF
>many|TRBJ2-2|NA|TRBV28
TGTGCCAGCACCTCAGGAAGCACCGGGGAGCTGTTTTTT
CASTSGSTGELFF
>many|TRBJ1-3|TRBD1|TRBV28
TGTGCCAGCAGCGTAGGGGGCGCAGGAAACACCATATATTTT
CASSVGGAGNTIYF
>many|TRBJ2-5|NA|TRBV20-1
TGCAGTGCTACGCGGGGTGCAGGCAACCAAGAGACCCAGTACTTC
CSATRGAGNQETQYF
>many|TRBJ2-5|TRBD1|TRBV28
TGTGCCAGCAGTATCCTGACAGGGACGGAGACCCAGTACTTC
CASSILTGTETQYF
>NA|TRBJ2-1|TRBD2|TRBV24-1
TGTGCCACCAGTGATCCTCTAGCGGGAGATGAGCAGTTCTTC
CATSDPLAGDEQFF
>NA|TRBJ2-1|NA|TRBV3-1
TGTGCCAGCAGCCACATAGCGGAACCAAGCTCCTACAATGAGCAGTTCTTC
CASSHIAEPSSYNEQFF
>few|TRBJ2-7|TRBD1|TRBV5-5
TGTGCCAGCAGCCACGGACAGGGGGTAGATGCTTTCGAGCAGTACTTC
CASSHGQGVDAFEQYF
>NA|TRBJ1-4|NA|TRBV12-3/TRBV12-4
TGTGACAGCAGAGGGACTGCAACTAATGAAAAACTGTTTTTT
CDSRGTATNEKLFF
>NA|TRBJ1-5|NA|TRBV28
TGTGCCAGCAATCAGCCCCAGGGAGACAATCAGCCCCAGCATTTT
CASNQPQGDNQPQHF
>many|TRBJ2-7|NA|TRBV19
TGTGCCAGTAGTGAAGGCGGGCCCCCTACCTACGAGCAGTACTTC
CASSEGGPPTYEQYF
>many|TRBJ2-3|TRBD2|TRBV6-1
TGTGCCAGCACCCCTGGCGGGGGTAGCACAGATACGCAGTATTTT
CASTPGGGSTDTQYF
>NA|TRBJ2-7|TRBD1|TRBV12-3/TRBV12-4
TGTGCCAGCAGTCTGTGGGGGACAGGGTTAGACGAGCAGTACTTC
CASSLWGTGLDEQYF
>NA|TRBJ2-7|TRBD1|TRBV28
TGTGCCAGCATCGACAGGGGGGCCTACGAGCAGTACTTC
CASIDRGAYEQYF
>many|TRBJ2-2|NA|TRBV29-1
TGCAGCGTTGAAGATCCAGGGACCGGGGAGCTGTTTTTT
CSVEDPGTGELFF